The 29 T cell receptor beta chains reported below all come from one sample, sequenced in a study of blood T cell repertoires in COVID-19. Repertoires were generated with immunoSEQ multiplex PCR, while TCRdb's copy carries only in-frame clones and drops some. Among roughly 21,000 clones, about four fifths were seen once, and the ten largest hold roughly 6.3%. The material sequenced was peripheral blood. These receptors originate from a human donor in a cohort sampled during active COVID-19.

The chain joins TRBV28 to TRBJ1-5, with 10 bases matching TRBD1. V shed 5 bases, J shed 6 bases, and the junction held 7 bases outside the gene matches. Germline V CDR1 and CDR2: MDHEN, SYDVKM. This CDR3 contains 15 residues. CDR3 DNA: TGTGCCAGCAGTGCCTCGACAGGGGGCGTTCAGCCCCAGCATTTT. Translated: CASSASTGGVQPQHF.

This chain uses TRBV7-9 with TRBJ2-1; 11 bases are shared with TRBD2. The V gene end was trimmed by 5 bases and the J gene end by 7 bases; junction bases not matched to a gene: 13. Germline V CDR1 and CDR2: SEHNR, FQNEAQ (reference sequence). This CDR3 spans 17 amino acids. The CDR3: CASSHLFGSGGENEQFF. CDR3 coding DNA: TGTGCCAGCAGCCACCTTTTCGGTAGCGGGGGGGAAAATGAGCAGTTCTTC.

The chain combines TRBV6-6 with TRBJ1-2, with D perhaps matching TRBD1 (6 bases). The CDR3 is 12 residues long. With 10 bases removed from V and 4 bases from J, the gap between germline ends came to 13 bases. The germline V gene encodes CDR1 MNHNY and CDR2 SVGAGI (reference sequence). The CDR3 DNA follows: TGTGCCACCGAAGGACAGAGCTATGGCTACACCTTC. Protein sequence: CATEGQSYGYTF.

The rearrangement uses TRBV6-5 and TRBJ1-1, with 9 bases fitting TRBD1. There are 14 residues in the CDR3. CDR1 MNHEY and CDR2 SVGAGI come from the germline V gene. Trimming at V came to 7 bases and at J to 5 bases, leaving 8 bases not matched to a gene. CDR3 residues: CASKPRQGGTEAFF. The CDR3 bases are TGTGCCAGCAAACCTCGACAGGGGGGGACTGAAGCTTTCTTT.

The genes are TRBV5-5 and TRBJ1-6; a weak D match, TRBD1 (6 bases). Trimming removed 0 bases from V and 4 bases from J, with 20 bases in between. From germline, CDR1 is SGHKS and CDR2 YYEKEE (reference sequence). CDR3 length: 19 residues. The CDR3 DNA is TGTGCCAGCAGCTTGGCGGACAGCCTCTTCCAAACGTATAATTCACCCCTCCACTTT. Amino acid sequence: CASSLADSLFQTYNSPLHF.

This rearrangement joins TRBV7-9 to TRBJ1-4; 7 nucleotides align to TRBD1. Germline values: CDR1 SEHNR, CDR2 FQNEAQ (reference sequence). V gave up 5 bases and J gave up 4 bases; unmatched junction bases: 4. The CDR3 runs to 14 residues. Here the CDR3 DNA reads TGTGCCAGCAGCCTCAGGGGGGTTAATGAAAAACTGTTTTTT. Protein sequence: CASSLRGVNEKLFF.

The chain is built from TRBV6-5 and TRBJ2-7, with D possibly being TRBD2 (5 bases). This CDR3 is built from 15 residues. Germline CDR1 and CDR2: MNHEY and SVGAGI. V shed 0 bases and J shed 0 bases, with 9 bases lying between them. The CDR3 is CASSYSISGSYEQYF. Here the CDR3 DNA reads TGTGCCAGCAGTTACTCGATAAGCGGCTCCTACGAGCAGTACTTC.

The chain joins TRBV2 to TRBJ2-5, with D possibly matching TRBD2 (7 bases). This CDR3 spans 14 amino acids. CDR1 is SNHLY and CDR2 is FYNNEI in the germline V gene. Trimming left V 4 bases short and J 5 bases short, with 14 bases between. The CDR3 DNA sequence: TGTGCCAGCAGTGGAGGCGGGGGCAGCGAGACCCAGTACTTC. Protein product: CASSGGGGSETQYF.

V gene TRBV5-1 combines with J gene TRBJ1-3; the match to TRBD1 covers 7 bases. Germline lookup yields CDR1 SGHRS and CDR2 YFSETQ. This CDR3 is built from 16 residues. With V trimmed by 4 bases and J by 4 bases, 11 bases remained unmatched. The DNA of the CDR3 is TGCGCCAGCAGCCGGAGGGACAGTCCAGCCGGAAACACCATATATTTT. Amino acid sequence: CASSRRDSPAGNTIYF.

The CDR3 DNA reads as TGTGCCACCAGGGAGTCCGGTTATACTGAAGCTTTCTTT. It is translated as CATRESGYTEAFF. The chain has TRBV24-1 and TRBJ1-1; D not certain. There are 13 residues in the CDR3. Germline assignment: CDR1 KGHDR and CDR2 SFDVKD. V lost 7 bases to trimming and J lost 5 bases, with 13 bases between them.

The rearrangement links TRBV27 to TRBJ1-3; 7 nucleotides line up with TRBD1. CDR3 size: 20 residues. With V trimmed by 5 bases and J by 0 bases, 19 bases remained unmatched. CDR1 and CDR2 (germline): MNHEY, SMNVEV (reference sequence). CDR3 sequence reads: CASSRGLTGASASSGNTIYF. The CDR3 DNA reads TGTGCCAGCAGTAGAGGACTTACAGGGGCCTCAGCGAGCTCTGGAAACACCATATATTTT.

CDR3 region: CAGLLAGGYEQYF. CDR3 sequence (DNA): TGTGCCGGATTACTAGCGGGGGGCTACGAGCAGTACTTC. The rearrangement uses TRBV2 and TRBJ2-7; TRBD2 aligns across 12 bases. This CDR3 contains 13 residues. CDR1 SNHLY and CDR2 FYNNEI come from the germline V gene. V was clipped by 11 bases and J by 3 bases; unmatched bases: 5.

This chain joins TRBV3-1 (or the pseudogene TRBV3-2) and TRBJ2-3, with 13 bases fitting TRBD2. With 2 bases clipped from V and 11 bases from J, the junction kept 13 bases outside the gene matches. Germline V gene data show CDR1 as LGHDT and CDR2 as YNNKEL (reference sequence). The CDR3 sequence is 17 residues long. This CDR3 is CASSQQRTSGGPRLQYF. The CDR3 DNA reads TGTGCCAGCAGCCAACAGCGGACTAGCGGGGGCCCCAGGTTGCAGTATTTT.

The chain is built from TRBV5-3 and TRBJ1-2, with D possibly TRBD1 on 6 matching bases. TRBV5-3 is annotated as an ORF whose role is uncertain. The CDR3 has 13 residues. Trimming stripped 5 bases from V and 3 bases from J, with 11 bases between. The CDR3 sequence is CARRLDRDYGYTF. The CDR3 DNA follows: TGTGCCAGAAGGCTGGACAGAGACTATGGCTACACCTTC.

The gene calls are TRBV15 and TRBJ2-7; 9 bases are shared with TRBD1. Trimming at V came to 4 bases and at J to 4 bases, leaving 8 bases not matched to a gene. The CDR3 spans 15 residues. Germline assignment: CDR1 LNHNV and CDR2 YYDKDF (reference sequence). The CDR3 is CATSTLQGAQYEQYF. DNA of the CDR3: TGTGCCACCAGCACCCTACAGGGGGCCCAATACGAGCAGTACTTC.

This sequence joins TRBV5-1 and TRBJ2-2, with 9 bases matching TRBD2. Trimming at V came to 0 bases and at J to 6 bases, leaving 12 bases not matched to a gene. Germline V CDR1 and CDR2: SGHRS, YFSETQ. This CDR3 is 18 amino acids long. CDR3 coding DNA: TGCGCCAGCAGCTTGGCCCAAAGGAGCGGGGGGATGGCCGGGGAGCTGTTTTTT. Amino acids: CASSLAQRSGGMAGELFF.

V usage is TRBV27 and J usage is TRBJ1-1; D not certain. This CDR3 spans 16 amino acids. The germline V gene has CDR1 MNHEY and CDR2 SMNVEV (reference sequence). V was cut by 2 bases and J by 0 bases, with 13 bases left in between. DNA for the CDR3: TGTGCCAGCAGTTTAACGGCAGGATATTTGAACACTGAAGCTTTCTTT. As protein: CASSLTAGYLNTEAFF.

V is TRBV13 and J is TRBJ1-1, with a tentative D call TRBD1 (6 bases). V gave up 5 bases and J gave up 1 base, with 14 bases separating them. The CDR3 has 15 residues. Looked up from germline, CDR1 is PRHDT and CDR2 is FYEKMQ (reference sequence). CDR3: CASSTTQGGNTEAFF. CDR3 DNA sequence: TGTGCCAGCAGCACGACACAGGGTGGGAACACTGAAGCTTTCTTT.

This clone appeared a single time. The chain employs TRBV5-4 and TRBJ2-3; TRBD1 aligns across 7 bases. V lost 6 bases to trimming and J lost 4 bases; unmatched junction nucleotides: 11. The CDR3 runs 15 residues. Per germline, CDR1 SGHNT and CDR2 YYREEE (reference sequence). For the CDR3, the DNA is TGTGCCAGCATGGACAGGCGAAAAACATCAGATACGCAGTATTTT. Its protein product is CASMDRRKTSDTQYF.

This clone has a single count. The J gene is TRBJ2-3, the V gene TRBV5-1; D possibly corresponds to TRBD1 (6 bases). This CDR3 spans 16 amino acids. The V and J ends lost 0 bases and 2 bases respectively, with 13 bases between them. The germline CDR1 and CDR2 sequences are SGHRS and YFSETQ. The CDR3 region is CASSLAVGAATDTQYF. DNA of the CDR3: TGCGCCAGCAGCTTGGCCGTGGGGGCTGCCACAGATACGCAGTATTTT.

The V and J genes are TRBV5-1 and TRBJ2-5; 7 bases fit TRBD1. CDR1 and CDR2 (germline): SGHRS, YFSETQ. The CDR3 is made up of 15 amino acids. V shed 0 bases, J shed 5 bases, and the junction held 7 bases outside the gene matches. The CDR3 DNA follows: TGCGCCAGCAGCTTGGAAACAGGGGAAGGGGAGACCCAGTACTTC. Its translation: CASSLETGEGETQYF.

This clone was counted once. This chain uses TRBV9 with TRBJ2-3; tentatively, D is TRBD2 (6 bases). Trimming took 3 bases from V and 0 from J, leaving 14 bases between them. The CDR3 has 16 amino acids. Germline V CDR1 and CDR2: SGDLS, YYNGEE. DNA of the CDR3: TGTGCCAGCAGCGGGGGGACCGGGACTAGCACAGATACGCAGTATTTT. Its translation is CASSGGTGTSTDTQYF.

The chain links TRBV25-1 to TRBJ1-4; TRBD1 matches at 8 bases. V lost 6 bases to trimming and J lost 0 bases; unmatched junction nucleotides: 3. The CDR3 contains 15 residues. Germline V gene sequence: CDR1 MGHDK, CDR2 SYGVNS. CDR3 loop: CASRKGQATNEKLFF. For the CDR3, the DNA is TGTGCCAGCAGGAAGGGACAGGCAACTAATGAAAAACTGTTTTTT.

The CDR3 DNA is TGTGCCAGCAGGACCCGGGGGGCCGGCTACAATGAGCAGTTCTTC. Protein: CASRTRGAGYNEQFF. This chain uses TRBV11-3 with TRBJ2-1, with a possible D match to TRBD2 (7 bases). Germline V gene sequence: CDR1 SGHNT, CDR2 YENEEA. The CDR3 sequence is 15 residues long. V was trimmed by 6 bases and J by 3 bases, leaving 15 bases between them. The full variable domain, rest sourced from reference TRBV11-3 and TRBJ2-1, is EAGVVQSPRYKIIEKKQPVAFWCNPISGHNTLYWYLQNLGQGPELLIRYENEEAVDDSQLPKDRFSAERLKGVDSTLKIQPAELGDSAVYLCASRTRGAGYNEQFFGPGTRLTVL.

The chain is built from TRBV11-2 and TRBJ1-5, with a weak D call TRBD1 (5 bases). V was trimmed by 3 bases and J by 6 bases, leaving 12 bases between them. Germline V gene lookup returns CDR1 SGHAT and CDR2 FQNNGV. This CDR3 has 14 residues. CDR3 bases: TGTGCCAGCAGCTTGGAGGGGCAGAGTCAGCCCCAGCATTTT. Encoded protein: CASSLEGQSQPQHF. Based on the CDR3 plus reference TRBV11-2 and TRBJ1-5, the full variable domain is EAGVAQSPRYKIIEKRQSVAFWCNPISGHATLYWYQQILGQGPKLLIQFQNNGVVDDSQLPKDRFSAERLKGVDSTLKIQPAKLEDSAVYLCASSLEGQSQPQHFGDGTRLSIL.

V is TRBV5-6 and J is TRBJ1-1, with D possibly matching TRBD1 (5 bases). Germline V CDR1 and CDR2: SGHDT, YYEEEE. This CDR3 region has 17 residues. Trimming stripped 1 base from V and 0 bases from J, with 16 bases between. The CDR3 loop reads CASSLRAGYSMNTEAFF. CDR3 nucleotide sequence: TGTGCCAGCAGCTTGCGGGCAGGGTACTCCATGAACACTGAAGCTTTCTTT.

This clone was found a few times. The CDR3 region has the DNA TGTGCCACCAGCAGAGAGGTCGGGGGGCTAGGCGAGCAGTACTTC. Its protein product is CATSREVGGLGEQYF. The gene calls are TRBV15 and TRBJ2-7; TRBD2 might be the D (7 bases). Germline CDR1 LNHNV, CDR2 YYDKDF (reference sequence). The V end lost 0 bases, the J end lost 6 bases, and 15 bases lay between the germline ends. This CDR3 spans 15 amino acids.

The chain uses TRBV2 and TRBJ1-2; no firm D call. Trimming removed 4 bases at V and 4 bases at J, with 4 bases between. The CDR3 length is 11 residues. Germline lookup yields CDR1 SNHLY and CDR2 FYNNEI. CDR3: CASSVAYGYTF. The CDR3 DNA reads as TGTGCCAGCAGTGTGGCCTATGGCTACACCTTC.

This chain joins TRBV6-4 and TRBJ1-5; unclear D gene. The CDR3 has 16 amino acids. V dropped 0 bases and J dropped 6 bases, with 15 bases sitting between them. CDR1 and CDR2 from the germline V gene are MRHNA and SNTAGT. The CDR3 region has the DNA TGTGCCAGCAGTGACTCTTTCATCCCAGGCGTTCAGCCCCAGCATTTT. Translating it yields CASSDSFIPGVQPQHF.